This is a list of T cell receptor beta chains from one sample in a study of blood T cells in healthy people across ages. TCRdb re-called the 5' RACE reads through MiXCR, storing one row per CDR3 protein. The sample lists roughly 570,000 distinct CDR3 sequences, about 26% occurring once. Source material: blood. These receptors were taken from a woman in her seventies in good health. CDR3s include the opening cysteine and the closing phenylalanine or tryptophan. The D gene is left open where the match is weak. Not all rows give a size; the values are once, few, many and, for expanded clones, a class.

D: .
length: 17
V: TRBV7-9
size: .
J: TRBJ2-3
CDR3: CASSLALGGGATDTQYF
DNA: TGCGCCAGCAGCTTGGCCCTAGGGGGGGGAGCCACAGATACGCAGTATTTT

D: .
length: 14
V: TRBV6-1
size: .
J: TRBJ2-3
CDR3: CASSEGDTGSTQYF
DNA: TGTGCCAGCAGTGAAGGGGACACCGGGTCTACGCAGTATTTT

D: TRBD1
length: 15
V: TRBV29-1
size: .
J: TRBJ1-1
CDR3: CSVSGTGGRNTEAFF
DNA: TGCAGCGTTAGTGGGACAGGGGGCCGGAACACTGAAGCTTTCTTT

D: .
length: 12
V: TRBV29-1
size: .
J: TRBJ2-5
CDR3: CSVDMAAETQYF
DNA: TGCAGCGTTGATATGGCAGCAGAGACCCAGTACTTC

D: .
length: 14
V: TRBV7-2
size: .
J: TRBJ1-1
CDR3: CASSFSGRNTEAFF
DNA: TGTGCCAGCAGCTTTAGTGGGAGGAACACTGAAGCTTTCTTT

D: .
length: 13
V: TRBV12-3/TRBV12-4
size: .
J: TRBJ1-5
CDR3: CASSLKGNQPQHF
DNA: TGTGCCAGCAGTTTGAAGGGAAATCAGCCCCAGCATTTT

D: .
length: 15
V: TRBV3-1
size: few
J: TRBJ2-7
CDR3: CASSQSRSQGYEQYF
DNA: TGTGCCAGCAGCCAGAGTCGGTCTCAAGGCTACGAGCAGTACTTC

D: .
length: 15
V: TRBV5-1
size: .
J: TRBJ2-5
CDR3: CASSLVETGGETQYF
DNA: TGCGCCAGCAGCTTGGTGGAGACGGGCGGGGAGACCCAGTACTTC

D: .
length: 11
V: TRBV12-3/TRBV12-4
size: .
J: TRBJ1-2
CDR3: CASSLSSGYTF
DNA: TGTGCCAGCAGTTTATCGTCTGGCTACACCTTC

D: .
length: 13
V: TRBV5-1
size: .
J: TRBJ2-3
CDR3: CASSFTGTDTQYF
DNA: TGCGCCAGCAGCTTCACGGGTACAGATACGCAGTATTTT

D: .
length: 15
V: TRBV13
size: few
J: TRBJ1-1
CDR3: CASSLAQFKRTEAFF
DNA: TGTGCCAGCAGCTTAGCGCAGTTTAAAAGAACTGAAGCTTTCTTT

D: TRBD2
length: 17
V: TRBV6-4
size: few
J: TRBJ2-3
CDR3: CASSDSPRAGGRNTQYF
DNA: TGTGCCAGCAGTGACTCCCCACGAGCGGGGGGGAGAAATACGCAGTATTTT

D: TRBD2
length: 16
V: TRBV7-3
size: .
J: TRBJ2-7
CDR3: CASSLAGGTSGYEQYF
DNA: TGTGCCAGCAGCTTAGCAGGCGGGACTAGCGGCTACGAGCAGTACTTC

D: .
length: 14
V: TRBV2
size: few
J: TRBJ1-4
CDR3: CASRIRATNEKLFF
DNA: TGTGCCAGCAGAATCAGGGCGACTAATGAAAAACTGTTTTTT

D: .
length: 14
V: TRBV9
size: few
J: TRBJ1-1
CDR3: CASSAGSKGTEAFF
DNA: TGTGCCAGCAGCGCGGGCTCCAAAGGGACTGAAGCTTTCTTT